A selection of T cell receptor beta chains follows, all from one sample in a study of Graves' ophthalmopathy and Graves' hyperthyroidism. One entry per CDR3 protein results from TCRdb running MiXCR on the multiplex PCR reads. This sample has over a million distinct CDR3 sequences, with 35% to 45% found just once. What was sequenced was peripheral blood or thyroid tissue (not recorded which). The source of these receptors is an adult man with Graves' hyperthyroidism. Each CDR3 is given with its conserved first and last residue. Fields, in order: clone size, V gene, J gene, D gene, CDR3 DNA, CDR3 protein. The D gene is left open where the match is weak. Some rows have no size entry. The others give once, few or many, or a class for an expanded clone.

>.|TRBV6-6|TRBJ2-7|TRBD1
TGTGCCAGCAGTTACCTACATACAGGGGTTAACGGGTACGAGCAGTACTTC
CASSYLHTGVNGYEQYF
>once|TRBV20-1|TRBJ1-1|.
TGCAGTGCTAAAGGGGTGAGCACTGAAGCTTTCTTT
CSAKGVSTEAFF
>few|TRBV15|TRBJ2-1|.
TGTGCCACCAGCAGGGACCAGGGTGATCTCGAGCAGTTCTTC
CATSRDQGDLEQFF
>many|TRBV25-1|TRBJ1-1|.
TGTGCCAGCAGTGAATACGGTATCAACAGCCCGCAGAGCACTGAAGCTTTCTTT
CASSEYGINSPQSTEAFF
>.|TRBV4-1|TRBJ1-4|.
TGCGCCAGCAAGCCAAGGACTCCAACTAATGAAAAACTGTTTTTT
CASKPRTPTNEKLFF
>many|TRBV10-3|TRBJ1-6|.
TGTGCCTCCAAGGGGACATTAGAAGCTCCCCTCCACTTT
CASKGTLEAPLHF
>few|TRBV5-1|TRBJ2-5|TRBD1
TGTGCCAGCAGCCAGAGGGACAGACCGGGGGAGACCCAGTACTTC
CASSQRDRPGETQYF
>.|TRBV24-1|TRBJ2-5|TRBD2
TGTGCCACCGGGGGAGGGTGGGGAGAGACCCAGTACTTC
CATGGGWGETQYF
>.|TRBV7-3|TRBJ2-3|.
TGTGCCAGCAGCACCATTCTATCTAGCACAGATACGCAGTATTTT
CASSTILSSTDTQYF
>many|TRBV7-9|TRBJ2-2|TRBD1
TGTGCCAGCCCTGACAGGGCCGGGGAGCTGTTTTTT
CASPDRAGELFF
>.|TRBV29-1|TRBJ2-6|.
TGCAGCGTTAAGCCTGGGGACAACGTCCTGACTTTC
CSVKPGDNVLTF
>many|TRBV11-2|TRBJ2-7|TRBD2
TGTGCCAGCAGCTCGACCGGGACTAGCGTCGAGCAGTACTTC
CASSSTGTSVEQYF
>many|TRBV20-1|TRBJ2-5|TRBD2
TGCAGGGGGACTAGCGGAAAGGAGACCCAGTACTTC
CRGTSGKETQYF
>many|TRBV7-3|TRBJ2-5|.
TGTGCCAGCAGCTTAGACGGGAATCGTCAAGAGACCCAGTACTTC
CASSLDGNRQETQYF
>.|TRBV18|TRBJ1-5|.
TGTGCCAGCTCACCAATGGAGGGTAGCAATCAGCCCCAGCATTTT
CASSPMEGSNQPQHF
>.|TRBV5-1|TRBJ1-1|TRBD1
TGCGCCAGCAGCTTGTCGGGACAGGGGACTGAAGCTTTCTTT
CASSLSGQGTEAFF
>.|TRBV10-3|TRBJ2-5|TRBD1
TGTGCCATCAGTGAGTCGGGGACAGGGGCAGAGACCCAGTACTTC
CAISESGTGAETQYF
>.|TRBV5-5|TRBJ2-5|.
TGTGCCAGCATACAAGAACCCTTGTACCAAGAGACCCAGTACTTC
CASIQEPLYQETQYF
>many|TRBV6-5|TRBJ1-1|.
TGTGCCAGCAGGGCAGGGGTGTTGAACACTGAAGCTTTCTTT
CASRAGVLNTEAFF
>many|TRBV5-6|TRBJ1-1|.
TGTGCCAGCAGGTCGACAGAGAACACTGAAGCTTTCTTT
CASRSTENTEAFF
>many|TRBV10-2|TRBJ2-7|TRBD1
TGCGCCAGCGGAACCGGGACAGGGGTTTGGCAGTACTTC
CASGTGTGVWQYF
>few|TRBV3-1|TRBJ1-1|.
TGTGCCAGCAGCCAAGATCCGGAAGGCACTGAAGCTTTCTTT
CASSQDPEGTEAFF
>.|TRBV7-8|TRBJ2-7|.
TGTGCCAGCAGCCGCCCCCGCGGGGTGGCCTACGAGCAGTACTTC
CASSRPRGVAYEQYF
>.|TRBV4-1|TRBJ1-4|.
TGCGCCAGCAGCCAAACTACTCGAAGGGGGAATGAAAAACTGTTTTTT
CASSQTTRRGNEKLFF
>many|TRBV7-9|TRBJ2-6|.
TGTGCCAGCAGCCCCCGACCGCACTCTGGGGCCAACGTCCTGACTTTC
CASSPRPHSGANVLTF
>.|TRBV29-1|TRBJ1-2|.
TGCAGCGTTGTCACAGGGTCGGATGGCTACACCTTC
CSVVTGSDGYTF
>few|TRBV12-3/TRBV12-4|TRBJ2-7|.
TGTGCCAGCAGTTTCCTAGCTACCCTGTCCTACGAGCAGTACTTC
CASSFLATLSYEQYF
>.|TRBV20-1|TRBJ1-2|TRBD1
TGCAGTGCTCCCTGTGACAGGGCCTATGGCTACACCTTC
CSAPCDRAYGYTF
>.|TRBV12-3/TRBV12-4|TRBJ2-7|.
TGTGCCAGCAGTTCGGGAAAGACTGGTCAAAGCTCCTACGAGCAGTACTTC
CASSSGKTGQSSYEQYF
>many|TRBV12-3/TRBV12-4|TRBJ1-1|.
TGTGCCAGCAGTTGGCAGGGGATCAACACTGAAGCTTTCTTT
CASSWQGINTEAFF
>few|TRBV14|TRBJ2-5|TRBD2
TGTGCCAGCAGCCCCAGAGCGGGAGGATGGGAGACCCAGTACTTC
CASSPRAGGWETQYF
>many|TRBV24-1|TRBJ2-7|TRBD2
TGTGCCACCAGTGATCCTCGGACTAGCGGATACGAGCAGTACTTC
CATSDPRTSGYEQYF
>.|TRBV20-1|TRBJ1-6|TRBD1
TGCAGTGCTAGTATTGGACAGGGGACACCCCTCCACTTT
CSASIGQGTPLHF
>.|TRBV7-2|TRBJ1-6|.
TGTGCCAGCAGCTTAGCGGGACACTTAGTTTCACCCCTCCACTTT
CASSLAGHLVSPLHF
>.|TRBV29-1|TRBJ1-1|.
TGCAGCGTTAGGACGGGCGGAGGGACTGAAGCTTTCTTT
CSVRTGGGTEAFF
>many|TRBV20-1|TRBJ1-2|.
TGCAGTGCTAGGGGGCATGGCTACACCTTC
CSARGHGYTF
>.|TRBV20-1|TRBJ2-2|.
TGCAGTGCTAGGGGGGGGGCGGGGAACACCGGGGAGCTGTTTTTT
CSARGGAGNTGELFF
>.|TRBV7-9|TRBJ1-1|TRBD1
TGTGCCAGCAGCCCCAGGGGGCGAATTACTGAAGCTTTCTTT
CASSPRGRITEAFF
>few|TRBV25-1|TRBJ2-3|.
TGTGCCAGCGCACTAGGAGGCCGTGGCACAGATACGCAGTATTTT
CASALGGRGTDTQYF
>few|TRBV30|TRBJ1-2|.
TGTGCCTGGAGTATTGGCAGTGCTAACTATGGCTACACCTTC
CAWSIGSANYGYTF
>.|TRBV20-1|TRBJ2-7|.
TGCAGTGCTAGAGTACCGGCGAGCGCCGACGAGCAGTACTTC
CSARVPASADEQYF
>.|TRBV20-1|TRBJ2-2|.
TGCAGTGCTAGGACAACAGGGTTTTTT
CSARTTGFF
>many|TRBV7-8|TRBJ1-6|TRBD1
TGTGCCAGCAGCTTAGAGCCGGGACAGATTTCACCCCTCCACTTT
CASSLEPGQISPLHF
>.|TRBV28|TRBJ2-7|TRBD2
TGTGCCAGCAGGCCCGCGGGAGAAGCACCCGAGCAGTACTTC
CASRPAGEAPEQYF
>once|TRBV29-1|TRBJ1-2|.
TGCAGCGTGAACCGGGACGACTATGGCTACACCTTC
CSVNRDDYGYTF
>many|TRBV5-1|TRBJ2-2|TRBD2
TGCGCCAGCAGCTTGGGTCCTAGCGGAGACACCGGGGAGCTGTTTTTT
CASSLGPSGDTGELFF
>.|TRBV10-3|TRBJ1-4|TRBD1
TGTGCCATCCCCCGGACCGGGACAGGGGGCGAAAAACTGTTTTTT
CAIPRTGTGGEKLFF
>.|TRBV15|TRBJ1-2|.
TGTGCCACCAGCAGCATGGCGGGGGGAAACACCTTC
CATSSMAGGNTF
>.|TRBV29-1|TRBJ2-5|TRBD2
TGCAGCGTTGTCTCTGGGGCTAGCGGGGACCCCCAAGAGACCCAGTACTTC
CSVVSGASGDPQETQYF
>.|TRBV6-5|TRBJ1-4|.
TGTGCCAGCAGTTACAGGGGTTCCACTAATGAAAAACTGTTTTTT
CASSYRGSTNEKLFF
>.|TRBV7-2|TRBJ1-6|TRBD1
TGTGCCAGCAGCCAGGACAAACTTAAAGCCAGGGGGGATAATTCACCCCTCCACTTT
CASSQDKLKARGDNSPLHF
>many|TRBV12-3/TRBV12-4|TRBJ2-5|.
TGTGCCAGCGCACCCGGGGGGCGGGATCAAGAGACCCAGTACTTC
CASAPGGRDQETQYF
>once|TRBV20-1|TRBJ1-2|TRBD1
TGCAGTGCTAGCAGGACAGGGGGGCTTCCTGGAAACACCTTC
CSASRTGGLPGNTF
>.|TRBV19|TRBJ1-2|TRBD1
TGTGCCACGGAGACAGGGGGTTACTATGGCTACACCTTC
CATETGGYYGYTF
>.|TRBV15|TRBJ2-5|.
TGTGCCACCAGCCGGATCCCCGGACTACGAGCAGAAGAGACCCAGTACTTC
CATSRIPGLRAEETQYF